Below are 13 T cell receptor beta chains sequenced from a single sample in a study of cytomegalovirus exposure and HLA in healthy donors. The PCR used 60 Vbeta and 13 Jbeta primers. The data were produced by immunoSEQ multiplex PCR, yet TCRdb's version contains in-frame clones alone and is incomplete. The repertoire has some 98,000 clones, less than 10% of them found once; the top ten carry around 4.9%. The sequencing input was PBMCs. These receptor sequences come from a middle-aged man in good health and CMV-seropositive.

V gene TRBV7-3 combines with J gene TRBJ2-1; D is perhaps TRBD2 (6 bases). CDR3 size: 13 residues. Between the trimmed V and J ends, which lost 3 bases and 14 bases, there was a span of 17 bases. CDR1 SGHTA and CDR2 FQGTGA come from the germline V gene. CDR3 region: CASSFGDGRGEFF. As DNA, the CDR3 is TGTGCCAGCAGCTTCGGGGACGGCCGCGGGGAGTTCTTC.

The J gene is TRBJ1-4, the V gene TRBV5-8; D unclear. With 5 bases removed from V and 6 bases from J, the gap between germline ends came to 17 bases. The length of the CDR3 is 15 residues. Germline values: CDR1 SGHTS, CDR2 YDEGEE. The CDR3 coding sequence is TGTGCCAGCAGGGTTGCAGGCTCGATTTATGAAAAACTGTTTTTT. The encoded protein is CASRVAGSIYEKLFF.

This clone was seen more than once but under ten times. CDR3 in amino acids: CASSPGQDWATEAFF. The CDR3, as DNA: TGTGCCAGTAGCCCGGGACAGGATTGGGCCACTGAAGCTTTCTTT. V and J are TRBV19 and TRBJ1-1; 8 nucleotides agree with TRBD1. The CDR3 length is 15 residues. The germline CDR1 and CDR2 sequences are LNHDA and SQIVND (reference sequence). With 6 bases clipped from V and 4 bases from J, the junction kept 10 bases outside the gene matches. Drawing the rest from reference TRBV19 and TRBJ1-1, the complete variable domain is DGGITQSPKYLFRKEGQNVTLSCEQNLNHDAMYWYRQDPGQGLRLIYYSQIVNDFQKGDIAEGYSVSREKKESFPLTVTSAQKNPTAFYLCASSPGQDWATEAFFGQGTRLTVV.

The chain uses TRBV28 and TRBJ1-5; D might be TRBD1 (6 bases). Germline CDR1 reads MDHEN; CDR2 reads SYDVKM. V gave up 5 bases and J gave up 4 bases, with 9 bases separating them. The CDR3 extends over 13 amino acids. Here the CDR3 reads CASSRQVNQPQHF. In DNA form, the CDR3 reads TGTGCCAGCAGTCGACAGGTTAATCAGCCCCAGCATTTT.

This clone was counted a few times. This chain joins TRBV7-9 and TRBJ2-1, with TRBD1 as a possible D gene (6 bases). Germline lookup yields CDR1 SEHNR and CDR2 FQNEAQ (reference sequence). Trimming removed 1 base at V and 2 bases at J, with 12 bases between. The CDR3 consists of 16 residues. The CDR3 spells CASSLGGHRAYNEQFF. CDR3 nucleotides: TGTGCCAGCAGCTTAGGGGGACACCGCGCCTACAATGAGCAGTTCTTC.

This clone was seen just once. The V and J genes are TRBV15 and TRBJ1-1, with D unresolved. Germline V gene sequence: CDR1 LNHNV, CDR2 YYDKDF (reference sequence). V was pared by 5 bases and J by 3 bases, with 13 bases between. This CDR3 is built from 14 residues. CDR3 protein: CATSYREVYTEAFF. In DNA, the CDR3 is TGTGCCACCAGCTACCGGGAGGTATACACTGAAGCTTTCTTT.

V is TRBV9 and J is TRBJ1-5; D gene ambiguous. The CDR3 consists of 14 residues. In germline, CDR1 is SGDLS, CDR2 YYNGEE. The V and J ends lost 2 bases and 3 bases respectively, with 9 bases between them. This CDR3 reads CASSVLDTNQPQHF. CDR3 nucleotide sequence: TGTGCCAGCAGCGTCCTCGACACCAATCAGCCCCAGCATTTT.

This clone was detected a few times. J is TRBJ1-4 and V is TRBV4-1; D might be TRBD1 (6 bases). V dropped 1 base and J dropped 4 bases, with 10 bases sitting between them. Germline CDR1 is MGHRA and CDR2 is YSYEKL. The CDR3 has 15 amino acids. The CDR3 DNA is TGCGCCAGCAGCCAAGCAGGGGCTCATAATGAAAAACTGTTTTTT. It translates to CASSQAGAHNEKLFF.

This clone has more than one count but fewer than ten. This sequence joins TRBV5-1 and TRBJ1-4; possible D gene TRBD1, 5 bases. The CDR3 length is 14 residues. Germline V gene sequence: CDR1 SGHRS, CDR2 YFSETQ. V shed 3 bases and J shed 7 bases, with 13 bases lying between them. The CDR3: CASSWSAGSEKLFF. The CDR3 region has the DNA TGCGCCAGCAGCTGGTCTGCAGGGTCTGAAAAACTGTTTTTT.

This clone was picked up many times. The V call is TRBV12-5, the J call TRBJ2-1, with D tentatively TRBD1 (5 bases). This CDR3 is 17 amino acids long. Germline V lookup: CDR1 LGHNT, CDR2 FRNRAP. V dropped 1 base and J dropped 4 bases, with 17 bases sitting between them. The CDR3 protein is CASGLGVDSLGYNEQFF. The CDR3 coding sequence is TGTGCTAGTGGTTTGGGAGTTGACAGTCTGGGGTACAATGAGCAGTTCTTC.

This clone is medium-sized in the sample. The rearrangement joins TRBV28 to TRBJ1-1; D gene unclear. CDR3 length: 12 residues. The V end lost 2 bases, the J end lost 4 bases, and 5 bases lay between the germline ends. Germline CDR1 is MDHEN and CDR2 is SYDVKM. CDR3 in amino acids: CASSLGSTEAFF. In DNA, the CDR3 is TGTGCCAGCAGTTTAGGTAGCACTGAAGCTTTCTTT.

The V and J genes are TRBV2 and TRBJ1-1; the match to TRBD1 covers 7 bases. This CDR3 comprises 13 residues. Germline assignment: CDR1 SNHLY and CDR2 FYNNEI. J lost 1 base, V lost 6 bases, and 2 bases had no gene match. CDR3 sequence reads: CASSRDRNTEAFF. As DNA, the CDR3 is TGTGCCAGCAGCCGGGACAGGAACACTGAAGCTTTCTTT.

This clone has only a few counts. The V gene is TRBV2, the J gene TRBJ2-7, with TRBD1 matching over 9 bases. V lost 0 bases, J lost 4 bases, and 10 bases stayed unmatched. Germline V lookup: CDR1 SNHLY, CDR2 FYNNEI. The CDR3 is 17 residues long. The CDR3 spells CASSEARTGTGLYEQYF. As DNA, the CDR3 is TGTGCCAGCAGTGAAGCCCGAACCGGGACAGGGCTGTACGAGCAGTACTTC.